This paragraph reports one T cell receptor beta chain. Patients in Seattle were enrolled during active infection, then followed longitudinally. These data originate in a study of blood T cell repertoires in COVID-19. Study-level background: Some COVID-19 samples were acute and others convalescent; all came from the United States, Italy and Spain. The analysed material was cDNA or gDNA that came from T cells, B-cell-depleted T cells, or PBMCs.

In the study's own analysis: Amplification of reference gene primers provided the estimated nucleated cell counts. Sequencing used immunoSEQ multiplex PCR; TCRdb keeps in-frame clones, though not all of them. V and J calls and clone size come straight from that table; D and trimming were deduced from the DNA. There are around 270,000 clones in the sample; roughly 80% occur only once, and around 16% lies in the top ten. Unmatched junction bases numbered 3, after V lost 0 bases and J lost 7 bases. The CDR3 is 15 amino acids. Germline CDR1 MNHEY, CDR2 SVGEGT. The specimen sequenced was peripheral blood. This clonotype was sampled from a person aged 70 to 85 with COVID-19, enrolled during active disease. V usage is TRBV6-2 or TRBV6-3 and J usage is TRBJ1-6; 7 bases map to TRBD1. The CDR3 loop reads CASSYSVQGNSPLHF. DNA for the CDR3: TGTGCCAGCAGTTACTCGGTACAGGGGAATTCACCCCTCCACTTT.